The TCR beta chain described here comes from a study of blood T cell repertoires in COVID-19. Study background: Italy, Spain and the United States were the sources of the convalescent and acute COVID-19 samples.

In the original workflow: Estimates of nucleated cell counts were drawn from the amplification of reference gene primers. The data were produced by immunoSEQ multiplex PCR, yet TCRdb's version contains in-frame clones alone and is incomplete. V and J calls and clone size are as listed in that table; D and trimming were resolved from the DNA. The sample shows 250,000 to 350,000 clones, 88% of them seen only once. Trimming pared 4 bases from V and 0 bases from J, leaving 9 bases between. CDR1 and CDR2 (germline): MNHEY, SVGAGI. The length of the CDR3 is 14 residues. The chain is built from TRBV6-5 and TRBJ1-2; maybe TRBD1 (5 bases). The sequence derives from a woman in her twenties or thirties with COVID-19, enrolled during active disease. The sample consisted of peripheral blood. The CDR3 loop is CASSWTSANYGYTF. DNA for the CDR3: TGTGCCAGCAGTTGGACATCTGCTAACTATGGCTACACCTTC.